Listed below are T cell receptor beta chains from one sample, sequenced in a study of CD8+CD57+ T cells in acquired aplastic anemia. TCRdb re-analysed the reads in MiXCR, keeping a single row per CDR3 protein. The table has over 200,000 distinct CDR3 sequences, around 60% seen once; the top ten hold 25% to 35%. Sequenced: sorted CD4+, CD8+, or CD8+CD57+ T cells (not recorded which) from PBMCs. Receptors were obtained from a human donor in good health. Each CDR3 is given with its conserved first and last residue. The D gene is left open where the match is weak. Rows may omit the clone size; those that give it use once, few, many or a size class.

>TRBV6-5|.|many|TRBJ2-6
CAVSSSSGANVLTF
TGTGCCGTGAGCTCGAGCTCTGGGGCCAACGTCCTGACTTTC
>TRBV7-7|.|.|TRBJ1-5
CASSLERGASRPQHF
TGTGCTAGCAGCTTAGAGAGGGGGGCTAGTCGGCCCCAGCATTTT
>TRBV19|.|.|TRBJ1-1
CASSIDRNTEAFF
TGTGCCAGTAGTATCGACAGGAACACTGAAGCTTTCTTT
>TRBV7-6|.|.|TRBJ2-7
CASSLGASVYEQYF
TGTGCCAGCAGCTTAGGGGCATCGGTCTACGAGCAGTACTTC
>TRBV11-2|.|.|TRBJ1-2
CASSVTGFPGFDGHTF
TGTGCCAGCAGCGTAACAGGTTTTCCCGGGTTCGATGGCCACACCTTC
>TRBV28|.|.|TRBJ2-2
CASRPGHIFAGELFF
TGTGCCAGCAGACCGGGACATATATTCGCCGGGGAGCTGTTTTTT
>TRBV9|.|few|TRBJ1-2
CASSVTGGGNYGYTF
TGTGCCAGCAGCGTCACGGGAGGGGGGAACTATGGCTACACCTTC
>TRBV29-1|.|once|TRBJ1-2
CSVVKGGTNYGYTF
TGCAGCGTTGTAAAGGGAGGAACTAACTATGGCTACACCTTC
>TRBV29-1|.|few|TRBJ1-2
CSVDRGGNDDYGYTF
TGCAGCGTTGACCGAGGGGGGAATGACGACTATGGCTACACCTTC
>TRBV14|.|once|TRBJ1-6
CASSLEGYNSPLHF
TGTGCCAGCAGTTTAGAGGGCTATAATTCACCCCTCCACTTT
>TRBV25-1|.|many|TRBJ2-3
CASSGGWAADTQYF
TGTGCCAGCAGTGGCGGGTGGGCCGCAGATACGCAGTATTTT
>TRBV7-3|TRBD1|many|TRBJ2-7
CASSLNRGQFHEQYF
TGTGCCAGCAGCTTAAACAGGGGGCAGTTCCACGAGCAGTACTTC
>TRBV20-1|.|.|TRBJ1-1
CSARDIRAEAFF
TGCAGTGCTAGAGACATTAGAGCTGAAGCTTTCTTT
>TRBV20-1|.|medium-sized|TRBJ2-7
CSADSPGRESYEQYF
TGCAGTGCTGACTCACCGGGACGGGAATCCTACGAGCAGTACTTC
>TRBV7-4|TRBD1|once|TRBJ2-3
CASSLGTGWTDTQYF
TGCGCCAGCAGCTTGGGGACAGGGTGGACAGATACGCAGTATTTT
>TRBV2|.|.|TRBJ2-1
CASSSGPSDNEQFF
TGTGCCAGCAGTTCGGGACCTTCAGACAATGAGCAGTTCTTC
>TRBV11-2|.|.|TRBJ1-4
CASSPKSGGLNEKLFF
TGTGCCAGCAGCCCAAAGTCGGGAGGCTTGAATGAAAAACTGTTTTTT
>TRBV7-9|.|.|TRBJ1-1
CASSSDHGPEAFF
TGTGCCAGCAGCTCGGACCATGGCCCTGAAGCTTTCTTT
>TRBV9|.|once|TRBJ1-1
CASSVGQVNTEAFF
TGTGCCAGCAGCGTAGGACAGGTAAACACTGAAGCTTTCTTT
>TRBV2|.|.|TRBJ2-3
CASSEPSLVLSTDTQYF
TGTGCCAGCAGTGAACCTTCGTTAGTCCTTAGCACAGATACGCAGTATTTT
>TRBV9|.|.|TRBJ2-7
CASSVAPDHYYEQYF
TGTGCCAGCAGCGTTGCGCCGGATCACTACTACGAGCAGTACTTC
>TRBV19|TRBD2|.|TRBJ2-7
CASSIGGFSYEQYF
TGTGCCAGTAGTATCGGGGGGTTCTCCTACGAGCAGTACTTC
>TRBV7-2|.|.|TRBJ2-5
CASSLAGTRDKRGQYF
TGTGCCAGCAGCTTGGCGGGAACTAGGGATAAGAGAGGCCAGTACTTC
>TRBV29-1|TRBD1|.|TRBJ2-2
CSGAGGTGELFF
TGCAGCGGAGCAGGGGGAACCGGGGAGCTGTTTTTT
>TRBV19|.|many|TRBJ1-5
CASMPAPNQPQHF
TGTGCCAGTATGCCAGCTCCAAATCAGCCCCAGCATTTT
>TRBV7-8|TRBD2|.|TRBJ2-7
CASSPHETSANEQYF
TGTGCCAGCAGCCCCCATGAGACTAGCGCGAACGAGCAGTACTTC
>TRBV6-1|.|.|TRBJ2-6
CASSDFGANVLTF
TGTGCCAGCAGCGACTTCGGGGCCAACGTCCTGACTTTC
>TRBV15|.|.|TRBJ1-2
CATSSLTEYGYTF
TGTGCCACCAGCAGCCTCACAGAGTATGGCTACACCTTC